This T cell receptor beta chain was profiled in a study of human T cells and chemical hapten exposure. CDR1 is MNHEY, CDR2 SMNVEV, per germline (reference sequence). J lost 7 bases, V lost 5 bases, and 6 bases had no gene match. CDR3 length: 15 amino acids. This clonotype showed up just a few times. Its matching antigen is unknown. General study results and limits: DPC sensitization produced no change in TCRs with frequency above 1 in 1000.

The library gave individual cDNA molecules unique molecular identifiers. MiXCR was run by TCRdb on the RACE reads, yielding one entry per CDR3 protein. The top ten hold 1.2% of the sample, which has around 300,000 distinct CDR3 sequences, 7.5% to 8% seen once. Stated time point: pre-sensitization, week 0. Treatment meaning: therapeutic diphenylcyclopropenone sensitization with weekly scalp DPC. The sample consisted of whole blood, taken in connection with sensitization to the hapten diphenylcyclopropenone (DPC). The sequence was obtained from a man younger than 35 with alopecia areata. Some clones in this sample may be carry-over from other donors' samples. This rearrangement joins TRBV27 to TRBJ2-1; 12 nucleotides align to TRBD2. CDR3 sequence reads: CASSLGTSGWNEQFF. The CDR3 DNA reads as TGTGCCAGCAGTCTTGGGACTAGCGGGTGGAATGAGCAGTTCTTC.